These 32 T cell receptor beta chains were all obtained from the same sample, sequenced in a study of cytomegalovirus exposure and HLA in healthy donors. This PCR relied on a set of 60 Vbeta primers and 13 Jbeta primers. Here immunoSEQ multiplex PCR was the method, and the copy in TCRdb shows in-frame clones only, minus some. The sample lists some 99,000 clones, 69% occurring once. Sequencing used PBMCs. The receptors originated from a woman aged 65 to 85 in good health and CMV-seropositive.

The rearrangement links TRBV4-3 to TRBJ1-2, with D maybe TRBD1 (6 bases). V was cut by 3 bases and J by 8 bases, with 22 bases left in between. The CDR3 length is 16 residues. The germline V gene encodes CDR1 LGHNA and CDR2 YSLEER. CDR3 bases: TGCGCCAGCAGCCACCAGACAGGCCAGTTACGAGGCGGCTACACCTTC. Residues: CASSHQTGQLRGGYTF.

The chain couples TRBV2 to TRBJ2-7; 12 bases align to TRBD1. This CDR3 spans 14 amino acids. With 6 bases clipped from V and 5 bases from J, the junction kept 5 bases outside the gene matches. The germline gives CDR1 SNHLY, CDR2 FYNNEI. As DNA, the CDR3 is TGTGCCAGCAGCCCGGGACAGGGGGCCCACGAGCAGTACTTC. This gives the protein CASSPGQGAHEQYF.

A few counts support this clone. V is TRBV5-1 and J is TRBJ2-5; 8 positions agree with TRBD1. The CDR3 totals 15 residues. Unmatched junction bases numbered 10, after V lost 4 bases and J lost 5 bases. CDR1 and CDR2 (germline): SGHRS, YFSETQ. This CDR3 reads CASSQRLTGEETQYF. For the CDR3, the DNA is TGCGCCAGCAGCCAAAGATTGACAGGGGAGGAGACCCAGTACTTC.

In nucleotides, the CDR3 is TGTGCCAGTGTGGGACAGGGGATCGACGAGCAGTACTTC. It yields the protein CASVGQGIDEQYF. The chain has TRBV19 and TRBJ2-7; 10 positions agree with TRBD1. Trimming cost V 8 bases and J 5 bases; bases outside gene matches: 6. Germline CDR1 LNHDA, CDR2 SQIVND (reference sequence). This CDR3 region has 13 residues.

The chain employs TRBV6-5 and TRBJ1-1, with 7 bases aligning to TRBD1. The CDR3 sequence is 13 residues long. Unmatched junction bases numbered 1, after V lost 5 bases and J lost 1 base. Germline CDR1 and CDR2: MNHEY and SVGAGI. In nucleotides, the CDR3 is TGTGCCAGCAGTCAGGGGGGGAACACTGAAGCTTTCTTT. Translated, it gives CASSQGGNTEAFF.

The chain combines TRBV10-3 with TRBJ1-2; TRBD1 matches at 8 bases. V lost 6 bases to trimming and J lost 6 bases; unmatched junction nucleotides: 6. Germline CDR1 is ENHRY and CDR2 is SYGVKD. The CDR3 sequence is 13 residues long. CDR3 sequence: CAIRETGADGYTF. The CDR3 region has the DNA TGTGCCATCAGGGAGACAGGGGCAGATGGCTACACCTTC.

CDR3 protein: CASTNRLGQETQYF. In DNA form, the CDR3 reads TGTGCCAGCACCAACAGGTTAGGGCAAGAGACCCAGTACTTC. The chain joins TRBV7-9 to TRBJ2-5; D perhaps matches TRBD1 (5 bases). The CDR3 consists of 14 residues. Trimming stripped 7 bases from V and 2 bases from J, with 14 bases between. Per germline, CDR1 SEHNR and CDR2 FQNEAQ (reference sequence).

The V call is TRBV4-1, the J call TRBJ1-4; 7 nucleotides line up with TRBD1. The CDR3 is 16 amino acids. Germline V gene data show CDR1 as MGHRA and CDR2 as YSYEKL. With 0 bases clipped from V and 5 bases from J, the junction kept 6 bases outside the gene matches. The CDR3 loop is CASSQDLAGGNEKLFF. The CDR3 nucleotides read TGCGCCAGCAGCCAAGATCTCGCAGGGGGAAATGAAAAACTGTTTTTT.

The V gene is TRBV5-1, the J gene TRBJ2-3; D not resolved. The CDR3 spans 15 residues. V dropped 3 bases and J dropped 0 bases, with 11 bases sitting between them. Germline V gene lookup returns CDR1 SGHRS and CDR2 YFSETQ. The CDR3 sequence is CASSSSQSSTDTQYF. CDR3 in DNA: TGCGCCAGCAGCTCCTCCCAGTCTAGCACAGATACGCAGTATTTT.

This rearrangement joins TRBV6-5 to TRBJ1-3; the D is unclear. The V gene's germline CDR1 is MNHEY and CDR2 SVGAGI. The CDR3 runs to 13 residues. Trimming left V 10 bases short and J 1 base short, with 11 bases between. DNA of the CDR3: TGTGCCACCACTCGCTCGTCTGGAAACACCATATATTTT. It codes for CATTRSSGNTIYF.

The rearrangement links TRBV6-5 to TRBJ2-7; D uncertain. The V end was cut by 3 bases, the J end by 1 base, with 10 bases between. Germline V gene data show CDR1 as MNHEY and CDR2 as SVGAGI. CDR3 size: 14 residues. Here the CDR3 reads CASSYRRISYEQYF. In nucleotides, the CDR3 is TGTGCCAGCAGTTATCGGCGGATTTCCTACGAGCAGTACTTC.

The chain couples TRBV30 to TRBJ1-1, with 9 positions matching TRBD1. The CDR3 consists of 17 residues. V shed 1 base and J 1 base; nucleotides not matched to a gene: 10. The germline CDR1 and CDR2 sequences are GTSNPN and SVGIG (reference sequence). The CDR3 loop reads CAWSATGTGSRNTEAFF. The CDR3 nucleotides are TGTGCCTGGAGTGCCACCGGGACAGGGAGCAGGAACACTGAAGCTTTCTTT.

The V gene is TRBV19, the J gene TRBJ2-2, with D maybe TRBD2 (6 bases). In germline, CDR1 is LNHDA, CDR2 SQIVND (reference sequence). The CDR3 extends over 15 amino acids. V was clipped by 2 bases and J by 2 bases, with 9 bases between them. CDR3 DNA: TGTGCCAGTAGTATACGTGGACTAAACACCGGGGAGCTGTTTTTT. Translated: CASSIRGLNTGELFF.

The V and J genes are TRBV5-1 and TRBJ2-1; 15 bases fit TRBD2. The CDR3 totals 18 residues. V dropped 4 bases and J dropped 0; count of bases not matched to a gene: 5. The germline V gene encodes CDR1 SGHRS and CDR2 YFSETQ. The CDR3 here is CASSPGTSGGSSYNEQFF. In DNA form, the CDR3 reads TGCGCCAGCAGCCCTGGGACTAGCGGGGGGAGCTCCTACAATGAGCAGTTCTTC. The whole variable domain, remainder taken from reference TRBV5-1 and TRBJ2-1, is KAGVTQTPRYLIKTRGQQVTLSCSPISGHRSVSWYQQTPGQGLQFLFEYFSETQRNKGNFPGRFSGRQFSNSRSEMNVSTLELGDSALYLCASSPGTSGGSSYNEQFFGPGTRLTVL.

The rearrangement uses TRBV6-4 and TRBJ1-1; 7 bases are a match to TRBD1. Germline trimming cut 6 bases from V and 1 base from J; bases unmatched to any gene: 5. This CDR3 spans 14 amino acids. Germline assignment: CDR1 MRHNA and CDR2 SNTAGT. DNA for the CDR3: TGTGCCAGCAGACTTACAGGGGCGAACACTGAAGCTTTCTTT. Its translation: CASRLTGANTEAFF.

The V gene is TRBV6-5, the J gene TRBJ2-7; TRBD1 matches at 9 bases. Germline assignment: CDR1 MNHEY and CDR2 SVGAGI. The CDR3 is 15 residues long. V lost 4 bases, J lost 4 bases, and 8 bases stayed unmatched. This CDR3 reads CASSSSGTGRYEQYF. The CDR3 nucleotides read TGTGCCAGCAGTTCCTCCGGGACAGGGCGTTACGAGCAGTACTTC.

This chain uses TRBV7-2 with TRBJ2-1; TRBD2 aligns across 13 bases. The V segment lost 1 base and the J segment 7 bases; nucleotides outside the gene matches: 7. The CDR3 has 17 residues. Germline lookup yields CDR1 SGHTA and CDR2 FQGNSA. CDR3 sequence (DNA): TGTGCCAGCAGCTTAGTCACGGGACTAGCGGGGAGAAATGAGCAGTTCTTC. This encodes CASSLVTGLAGRNEQFF.

The rearrangement joins TRBV5-5 to TRBJ2-2; 7 bases map to TRBD2. V shed 4 bases and J 0 bases; nucleotides not matched to a gene: 3. This CDR3 region has 15 residues. Germline-derived CDR1 and CDR2 are SGHKS and YYEKEE (reference sequence). CDR3 nucleotide sequence: TGTGCCAGCAGCCAGACTAGCTCGAACACCGGGGAGCTGTTTTTT. Residues: CASSQTSSNTGELFF.

The V call is TRBV2, the J call TRBJ1-1; TRBD1 matches at 7 bases. After removal of 8 bases from V and 2 bases from J, the junction contained 8 bases not matched to a gene. CDR3 length: 14 residues. Germline lookup yields CDR1 SNHLY and CDR2 FYNNEI. The DNA for the CDR3 is TGTGCCAGCCTACAGGGGACCTTTAACACTGAAGCTTTCTTT. Amino acids: CASLQGTFNTEAFF.

This clone was observed a few times. The chain couples TRBV4-3 to TRBJ2-3, with 8 bases lining up with TRBD2. V was clipped by 1 base and J by 4 bases; unmatched bases: 7. The V gene's germline CDR1 is LGHNA and CDR2 YSLEER. The CDR3 runs 16 residues. CDR3 sequence reads: CASSQVSGGPADTQYF. In DNA, the CDR3 is TGCGCCAGCAGCCAAGTGTCGGGGGGGCCGGCAGATACGCAGTATTTT.

This clone was seen only once. V is TRBV19 and J is TRBJ2-7; D is possibly TRBD2 (6 bases). Trimming left V 5 bases short and J 7 bases short, with 21 bases between. CDR3 length: 15 amino acids. Per germline, CDR1 LNHDA and CDR2 SQIVND (reference sequence). The CDR3 coding sequence is TGTGCCAGTAGTCGGGGCGGGGCCTCTACGGGGGAGCAGTACTTC. Translating gives CASSRGGASTGEQYF.

The chain links TRBV13 to TRBJ2-5, with 16 bases fitting TRBD2. Trimming cost V 5 bases and J 3 bases; bases outside gene matches: 6. CDR1 is PRHDT, CDR2 FYEKMQ, per germline (reference sequence). This CDR3 is 17 amino acids long. This CDR3 reads CASSLQGLAGGKETQYF. Written as DNA, the CDR3 is TGTGCCAGCAGCCTCCAGGGACTAGCGGGGGGGAAAGAGACCCAGTACTTC.

J is TRBJ2-7 and V is TRBV21-1; the table's D gene call, TRBD1, was not cross checked with the DNA. TRBV21-1 is classified as a pseudogene. The CDR3 length is 16 residues. CDR3 sequence (DNA): TGTGCCAGCAGCAGATCCGGGACAGTTCATTCCTACGAGCAGTACTTC. Residues: CASSRSGTVHSYEQYF.

This sequence joins TRBV27 and TRBJ1-5; D uncertain. This CDR3 contains 15 residues. V lost 3 bases and J 0 bases, leaving 9 bases between the germline ends. Germline-derived CDR1 and CDR2 are MNHEY and SMNVEV (reference sequence). CDR3 region: CASSFGGYSNQPQHF. Written as DNA, the CDR3 is TGTGCCAGCAGTTTTGGAGGGTATAGCAATCAGCCCCAGCATTTT.

The rearrangement uses TRBV11-2 and TRBJ2-3; 10 nucleotides match TRBD2. This CDR3 has 14 residues. Germline CDR1 is SGHAT and CDR2 is FQNNGV. The J segment lost 2 bases and the V segment lost 5 bases, leaving 1 base of the junction unmatched. The CDR3 DNA sequence: TGTGCCAGCAGCCTAGCGGGGGTCACAGATACGCAGTATTTT. Translation gives CASSLAGVTDTQYF.

V gene TRBV9 combines with J gene TRBJ2-5, with 12 nucleotides matching TRBD2. CDR1 and CDR2 from the germline V gene are SGDLS and YYNGEE. V shed 7 bases, J shed 5 bases, and the junction held 6 bases outside the gene matches. The CDR3 sequence is 14 residues long. In DNA, the CDR3 is TGTGCCAGCCGACCTAGCGGGGGGGTGGAGACCCAGTACTTC. This encodes CASRPSGGVETQYF.

The chain has TRBV15 and TRBJ2-7; no firm D call. The CDR3 runs 14 residues. Trimming removed 0 bases from V and 2 bases from J, with 8 bases in between. In germline, CDR1 is LNHNV, CDR2 YYDKDF (reference sequence). The CDR3 bases are TGTGCCACCAGCAGAGACAGAGGAACCTACGAGCAGTACTTC. It is translated as CATSRDRGTYEQYF.

The V and J genes are TRBV10-3 and TRBJ2-3, with D possibly matching TRBD1 (6 bases). The CDR3 spans 14 residues. CDR1 and CDR2 (germline): ENHRY, SYGVKD. Deletions cut 6 bases from V and 2 bases from J, with 12 bases between. CDR3 protein: CAIRRGTYTDTQYF. Here the CDR3 DNA reads TGTGCCATCAGGAGGGGGACCTACACAGATACGCAGTATTTT.

The rearrangement uses TRBV5-6 and TRBJ1-3; D is ambiguous. The CDR3 spans 15 residues. Trimming removed 0 bases at V and 3 bases at J, with 10 bases between. CDR1 and CDR2 (germline): SGHDT, YYEEEE. CDR3 nucleotides: TGTGCCAGCAGCTTGGGCGACTGGAGTGGAAACACCATATATTTT. It yields the protein CASSLGDWSGNTIYF.

The V call is TRBV18, the J call TRBJ2-6, with D uncertain. Deletions cut 1 base from V and 2 bases from J, with 3 bases between. This CDR3 contains 14 residues. Germline assignment: CDR1 KGHSH and CDR2 LQKENI. As DNA, the CDR3 is TGTGCCAGCTCACCACTAACTGGGGCCAACGTCCTGACTTTC. This sequence encodes CASSPLTGANVLTF.

The rearrangement links TRBV5-1 to TRBJ1-5; D possibly corresponds to TRBD1 (5 bases). Trimming shortened V by 0 bases and J by 3 bases, and 7 bases separated the two germline ends. The CDR3 has 14 residues. Per the germline V gene, CDR1 is SGHRS and CDR2 is YFSETQ. The CDR3 spells CASSLAGYNQPQHF. The CDR3 DNA sequence: TGCGCCAGCAGCTTGGCAGGGTACAATCAGCCCCAGCATTTT.

J is TRBJ1-2 and V is TRBV30; no definite D call. The CDR3 has 15 amino acids. With 0 bases removed from V and 1 base from J, the gap between germline ends came to 12 bases. CDR1 is GTSNPN, CDR2 SVGIG, per germline (reference sequence). CDR3: CAWSVLFGGNYGYTF. In DNA, the CDR3 is TGTGCCTGGAGTGTATTATTCGGAGGTAACTATGGCTACACCTTC. Together with reference TRBV30 and TRBJ1-2, the CDR3 gives the full variable domain: SQTIHQWPATLVQPVGSPLSLECTVEGTSNPNLYWYRQAAGRGLQLLFYSVGIGQISSEVPQNLSASRPQDRQFILSSKKLLLSDSGFYLCAWSVLFGGNYGYTFGSGTRLTVV.